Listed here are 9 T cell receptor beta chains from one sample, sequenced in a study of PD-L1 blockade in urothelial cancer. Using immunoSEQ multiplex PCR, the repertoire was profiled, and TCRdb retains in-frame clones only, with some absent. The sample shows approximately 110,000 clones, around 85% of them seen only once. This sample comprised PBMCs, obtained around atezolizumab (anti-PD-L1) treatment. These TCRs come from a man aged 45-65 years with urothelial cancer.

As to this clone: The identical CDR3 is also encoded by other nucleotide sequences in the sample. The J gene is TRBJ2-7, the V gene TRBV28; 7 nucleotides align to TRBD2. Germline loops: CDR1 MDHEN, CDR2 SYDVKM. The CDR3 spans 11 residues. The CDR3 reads CASGADYEQYF. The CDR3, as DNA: TGTGCAAGCGGGGCGGACTACGAGCAGTACTTC.

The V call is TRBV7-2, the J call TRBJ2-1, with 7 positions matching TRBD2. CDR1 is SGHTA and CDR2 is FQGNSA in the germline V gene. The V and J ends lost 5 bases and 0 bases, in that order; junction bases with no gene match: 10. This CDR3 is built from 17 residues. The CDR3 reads CASSPTYSSGSYNEQFF. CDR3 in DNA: TGTGCCAGCAGCCCGACCTACTCTAGCGGCTCCTACAATGAGCAGTTCTTC.

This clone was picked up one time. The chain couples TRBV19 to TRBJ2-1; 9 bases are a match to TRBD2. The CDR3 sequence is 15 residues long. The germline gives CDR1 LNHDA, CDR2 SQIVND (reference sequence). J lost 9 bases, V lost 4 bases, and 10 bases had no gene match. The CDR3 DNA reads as TGTGCCAGTAGTACGGCTAGCGGGACCGGCAGTGAGCAGTTCTTC. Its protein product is CASSTASGTGSEQFF.

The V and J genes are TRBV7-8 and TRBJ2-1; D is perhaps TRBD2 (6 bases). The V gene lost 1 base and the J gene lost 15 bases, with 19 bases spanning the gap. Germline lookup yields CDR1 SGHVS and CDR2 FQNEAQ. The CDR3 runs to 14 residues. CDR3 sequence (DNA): TGTGCCAGCAGCTTAGTCCACCTAGCGAGCGTTACGTTCTTC. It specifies CASSLVHLASVTFF.

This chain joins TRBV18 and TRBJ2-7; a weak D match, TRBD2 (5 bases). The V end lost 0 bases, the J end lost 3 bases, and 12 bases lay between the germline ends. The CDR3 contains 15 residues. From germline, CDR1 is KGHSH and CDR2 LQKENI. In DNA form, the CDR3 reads TGTGCCAGCTCACCACCGTCGGGATTAGGCTACGAGCAGTACTTC. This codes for CASSPPSGLGYEQYF.

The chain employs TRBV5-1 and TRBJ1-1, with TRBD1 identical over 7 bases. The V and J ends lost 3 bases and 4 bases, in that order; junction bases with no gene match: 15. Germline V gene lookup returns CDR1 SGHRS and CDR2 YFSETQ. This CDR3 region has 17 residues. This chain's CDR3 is CASSSTIKQGSATEAFF. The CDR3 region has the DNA TGCGCCAGCAGCTCGACAATAAAACAGGGGTCCGCCACTGAAGCTTTCTTT.

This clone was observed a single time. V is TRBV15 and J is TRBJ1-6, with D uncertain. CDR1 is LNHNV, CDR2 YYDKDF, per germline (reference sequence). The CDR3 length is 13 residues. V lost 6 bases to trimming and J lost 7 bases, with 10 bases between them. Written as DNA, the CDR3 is TGTGCCACCAGTGGGCTCTTCAATTCACCCCTCCACTTT. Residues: CATSGLFNSPLHF.

The CDR3 loop reads CASSRLLTYEQYF. The DNA of the CDR3 is TGTGCCAGTAGTAGACTTCTTACCTACGAGCAGTACTTC. The gene calls are TRBV19 and TRBJ2-7; D gene uncertain. The germline V gene has CDR1 LNHDA and CDR2 SQIVND (reference sequence). The CDR3 consists of 13 residues. The V end lost 4 bases, the J end lost 2 bases, and 9 bases lay between the germline ends.

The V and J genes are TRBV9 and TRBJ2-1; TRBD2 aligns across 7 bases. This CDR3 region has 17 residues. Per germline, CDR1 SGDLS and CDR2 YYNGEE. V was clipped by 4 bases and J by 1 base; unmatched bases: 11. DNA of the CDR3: TGTGCCAGCAGCCCGGTGGACGGGAGGCATTCCTACAATGAGCAGTTCTTC. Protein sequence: CASSPVDGRHSYNEQFF.